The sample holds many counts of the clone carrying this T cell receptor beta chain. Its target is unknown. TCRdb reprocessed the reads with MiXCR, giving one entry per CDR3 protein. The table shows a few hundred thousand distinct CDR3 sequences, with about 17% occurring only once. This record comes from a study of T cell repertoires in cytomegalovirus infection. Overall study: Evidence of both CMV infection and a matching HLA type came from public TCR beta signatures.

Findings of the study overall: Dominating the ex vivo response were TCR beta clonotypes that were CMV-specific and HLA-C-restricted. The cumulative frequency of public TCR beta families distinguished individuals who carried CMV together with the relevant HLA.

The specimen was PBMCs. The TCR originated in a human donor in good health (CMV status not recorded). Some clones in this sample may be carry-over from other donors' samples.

The CDR3, as DNA: TGTGCCAGCAGGGAGGGGACAGGGGCCTATCAGCCCCAGCATTTT. Translating it yields CASREGTGAYQPQHF. V gene TRBV12-3 or TRBV12-4 combines with J gene TRBJ1-5, with 10 bases aligning to TRBD1. The CDR3 spans 15 residues. The ends lost 6 bases at V and 5 bases at J; junction bases unmatched: 7.